This TCR beta chain originates from a study of early T cells in non-severe SARS-CoV-2 infection. TCRdb re-called the 5' RACE reads with MiXCR, one entry per CDR3 protein. The repertoire includes 100,000 to 150,000 distinct CDR3 sequences, around 14% of them detected once, and 21% sits in the top ten. V lost 2 bases to trimming and J lost 9 bases, with 12 bases between them. Germline V gene lookup returns CDR1 SGHKS and CDR2 YYEKEE (reference sequence). The CDR3 is 14 residues long. There are many counts of this clonotype. The TCR sequence derives from an adult who was a healthcare worker with PCR-confirmed SARS-CoV-2 infection or an uninfected control (not recorded which). Sequencing was performed on whole blood. The V call is TRBV5-5, the J call TRBJ1-6; D may be TRBD1 (6 bases). CDR3 region: CASSFAGDRSPLHF. CDR3 DNA: TGTGCCAGCAGCTTCGCAGGGGATCGTTCACCCCTCCACTTT.